This T cell receptor (beta chain) was found in a study of blood T cells in healthy people across ages. Whole-study findings and limits: Long-lived and aged donors differed, with more naive CD4+ cells and higher diversity in the long-lived. Investigators viewed diversity estimates from one million T cells as underestimates, the study reported.

As for this clonotype: Its antigen is unidentified.

Germline CDR1 reads SGDLS; CDR2 reads YYNGEE. The CDR3 runs 16 residues. It was with a sample-barcoded 5' primer and a J-beta primer mix that a second PCR of roughly 6 to 11 cycles was run. TCRdb reprocessed the 5' RACE reads with MiXCR, giving one entry per CDR3 protein. The sample shows approximately 1.5 million distinct CDR3 sequences, roughly 32% of them seen only once. Source material: blood. This clonotype originated in a woman aged 30 to 39 in good health. The chain combines TRBV9 with TRBJ2-5, with TRBD2 identical over 14 bases. Near its end, the DNA agrees better with TRBJ2-7, so the J call may be wrong. The CDR3: CASSGGLAGEFYEQYF. For the CDR3, the DNA is TGTGCCAGCAGCGGGGGACTAGCGGGAGAATTCTACGAGCAGTACTTC.